This T cell receptor (beta chain) was observed in a study of blood T cell repertoires in COVID-19 (dated by TCRdb to between 2020 and 2021). About the investigation overall: Collaborator samples came from the United States, Italy and Spain and covered acute and convalescent phases of COVID-19. The sample metadata nearly always contained a de-identified subject ID, COVID-19 status, age in years and sex. The prospective study material was composed of cDNA or gDNA derived from T cells, B-cell-depleted T cells, or PBMCs. Deeply sampled blood TCRbeta repertoires from subjects exposed to, actively infected with, or recovered from COVID-19 were included in the dataset. Where available, HLA class I and class II types were obtained from metadata supplied by the sample provider rather than from assay-based typing. The samples were drawn from two sources: the first 160 participants of the ongoing ImmuneRACE study, and 1,000 to 1,500 subjects contributed by 6 global collaborators. The repertoires were made available in a free public database intended to serve as a resource for research on the immune response to SARS-CoV-2. The paper as a whole reports these results and caveats: The quantity of clinical and demographic metadata differed by source and by participant and was supplied without curation.

Comment on this clone: Its antigen has not been determined. Base-call qualities are not available, and no considerably larger clone is one nucleotide away.

Germline trimming: 0 bases from V, 3 bases from J; junction bases outside gene matches: 2. From cysteine to phenylalanine, the CDR3 is 15 amino acids long. Here the CDR3 DNA is all that survives: 45 bases in frame from base 1. For CDR1 and CDR2, the germline V gene lists SGHRS and YFSETQ. The collaborating institutions used their own protocols to collect whole blood in K2EDTA tubes. For TCRbeta analysis, collaborator samples were shipped as frozen whole blood, as isolated PBMCs, or as DNA extracted from either sample type. TCRbeta CDR3 regions were amplified from genomic DNA using the immunoSEQ Assay, a bias-controlled multiplex PCR. Regarding the original processing steps: The number of nucleated cells in each sample was estimated from the amplification of reference gene primers within the assay. To quantify the absolute abundance of each unique TCRbeta CDR3 rearrangement, sequence reads were collapsed and filtered. For each sample, productive Simpson clonality was calculated by taking the square root of Simpson's diversity index across productive rearrangements. What TCRdb holds here is the immuneACCESS table cut down to in-frame rearrangements. Part of the clones is not present; checked against another copy, under half of the missing clones reflect an unresolved V gene, and the others are unexplained. That table gives V, J and clone size, and the DNA gave D and trimming. The sample records about 97,000 clones, more than 70% of which are singletons. The ten largest clones capture more than 9% of the sample.

This clonotype was sampled from a woman in her thirties with acute or convalescent COVID-19. The sample consisted of peripheral blood. The V and J genes are TRBV5-1 and TRBJ1-2, with 10 bases in between that match TRBD1. CDR3 loop: CASSLVTGGDYGYTF. Read as DNA, the sequence is TGCGCCAGCAGCTTGGTGACAGGGGGCGACTATGGCTACACCTTC. The CDR3 plus the reference TRBV5-1 and TRBJ1-2 genes for the other parts give the full variable domain: KAGVTQTPRYLIKTRGQQVTLSCSPISGHRSVSWYQQTPGQGLQFLFEYFSETQRNKGNFPGRFSGRQFSNSRSEMNVSTLELGDSALYLCASSLVTGGDYGYTFGSGTRLTVV.